This T cell receptor (beta chain) was identified in a study of blood T cell repertoires in COVID-19. The V end was cut by 4 bases, the J end by 0 bases, with 14 bases between. CDR1 SQVTM and CDR2 ANQGSEA come from the germline V gene. This CDR3 region has 15 residues. The method was immunoSEQ multiplex PCR; TCRdb's version includes in-frame clones alone and lacks a portion of them. Seen here are approximately 260,000 clones, about 87% observed once, and the top ten hold 3.5% to 4.5%. The receptor was derived from a woman in her forties with acute or convalescent COVID-19. Material for sequencing was peripheral blood. The genes are TRBV29-1 and TRBJ2-3; no firm D call. CDR3 in amino acids: CSVAAGSTSTDTQYF. For the CDR3, the DNA is TGCAGCGTTGCGGCAGGAAGTACTAGCACAGATACGCAGTATTTT.